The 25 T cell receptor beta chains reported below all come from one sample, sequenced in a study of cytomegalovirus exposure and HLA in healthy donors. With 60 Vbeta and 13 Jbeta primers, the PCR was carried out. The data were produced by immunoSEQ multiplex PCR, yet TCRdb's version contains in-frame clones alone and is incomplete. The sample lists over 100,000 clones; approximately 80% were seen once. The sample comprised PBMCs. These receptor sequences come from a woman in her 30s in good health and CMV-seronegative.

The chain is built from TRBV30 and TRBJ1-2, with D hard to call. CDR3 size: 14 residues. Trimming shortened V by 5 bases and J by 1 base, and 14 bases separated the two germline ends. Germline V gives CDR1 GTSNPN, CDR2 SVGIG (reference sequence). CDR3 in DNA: TGTGCCTGGTCCCGAAACAACCTTAACTATGGCTACACCTTC. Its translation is CAWSRNNLNYGYTF. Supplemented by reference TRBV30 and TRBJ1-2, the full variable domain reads SQTIHQWPATLVQPVGSPLSLECTVEGTSNPNLYWYRQAAGRGLQLLFYSVGIGQISSEVPQNLSASRPQDRQFILSSKKLLLSDSGFYLCAWSRNNLNYGYTFGSGTRLTVV.

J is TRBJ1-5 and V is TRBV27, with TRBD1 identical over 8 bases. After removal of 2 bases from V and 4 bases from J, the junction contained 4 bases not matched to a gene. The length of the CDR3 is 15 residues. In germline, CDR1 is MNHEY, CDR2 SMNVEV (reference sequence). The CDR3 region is CASSLGQGANQPQHF. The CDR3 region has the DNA TGTGCCAGCAGTTTAGGGCAGGGGGCGAATCAGCCCCAGCATTTT.

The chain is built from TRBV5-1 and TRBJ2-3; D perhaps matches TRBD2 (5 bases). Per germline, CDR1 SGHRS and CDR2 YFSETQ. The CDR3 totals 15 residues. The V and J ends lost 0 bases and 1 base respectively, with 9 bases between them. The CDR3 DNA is TGCGCCAGCAGCTTGGTAATTAGCGGCACAGATACGCAGTATTTT. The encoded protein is CASSLVISGTDTQYF.

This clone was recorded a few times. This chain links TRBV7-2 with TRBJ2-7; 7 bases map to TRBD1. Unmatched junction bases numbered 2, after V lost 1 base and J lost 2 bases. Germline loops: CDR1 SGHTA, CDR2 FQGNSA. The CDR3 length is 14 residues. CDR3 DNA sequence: TGTGCCAGCAGCTTAGGGGACAGCGCCTACGAGCAGTACTTC. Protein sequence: CASSLGDSAYEQYF.

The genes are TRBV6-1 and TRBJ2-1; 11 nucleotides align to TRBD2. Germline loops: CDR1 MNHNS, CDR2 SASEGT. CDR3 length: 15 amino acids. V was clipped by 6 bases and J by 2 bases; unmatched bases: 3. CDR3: CASSGTSGTYNEQFF. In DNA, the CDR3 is TGTGCCAGCAGCGGGACTAGCGGTACCTACAATGAGCAGTTCTTC.

For the CDR3, the DNA is TGTGCCAGCTCACCACCGGACAGGGGCGATGAAAAACTGTTTTTT. Encoded protein: CASSPPDRGDEKLFF. J is TRBJ1-4 and V is TRBV18; 9 bases fit TRBD1. Looked up from germline, CDR1 is KGHSH and CDR2 is LQKENI. With V trimmed by 0 bases and J by 6 bases, 2 bases remained unmatched. CDR3 length equals 15 residues. Using reference TRBV18 and TRBJ1-4 for the parts outside the CDR3, the full variable domain is NAGVMQNPRHLVRRRGQEARLRCSPMKGHSHVYWYRQLPEEGLKFMVYLQKENIIDESGMPKERFSAEFPKEGPSILRIQQVVRGDSAAYFCASSPPDRGDEKLFFGSGTQLSVL.

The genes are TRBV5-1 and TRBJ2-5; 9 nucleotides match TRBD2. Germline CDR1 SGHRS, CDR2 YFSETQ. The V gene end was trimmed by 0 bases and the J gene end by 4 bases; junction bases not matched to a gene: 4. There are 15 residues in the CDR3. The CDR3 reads CASSLALAGLETQYF. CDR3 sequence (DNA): TGCGCCAGCAGCTTGGCCCTAGCGGGGCTAGAGACCCAGTACTTC.

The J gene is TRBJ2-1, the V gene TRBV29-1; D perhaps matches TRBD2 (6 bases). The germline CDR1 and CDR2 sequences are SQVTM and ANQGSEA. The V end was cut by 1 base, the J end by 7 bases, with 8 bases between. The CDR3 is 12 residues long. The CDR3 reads CSVEGLVNEQFF. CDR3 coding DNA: TGCAGCGTTGAAGGACTAGTAAATGAGCAGTTCTTC.

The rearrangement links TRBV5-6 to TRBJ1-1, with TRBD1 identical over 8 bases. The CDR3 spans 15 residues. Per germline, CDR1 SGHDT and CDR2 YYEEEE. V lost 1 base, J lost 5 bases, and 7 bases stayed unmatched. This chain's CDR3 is CASSLSGRGPTEAFF. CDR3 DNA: TGTGCCAGCAGCTTGTCTGGCAGGGGGCCTACTGAAGCTTTCTTT.

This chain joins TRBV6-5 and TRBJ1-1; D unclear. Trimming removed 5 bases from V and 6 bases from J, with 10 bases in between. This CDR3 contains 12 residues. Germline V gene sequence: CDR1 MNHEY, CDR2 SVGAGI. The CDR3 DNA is TGTGCCAGCAGTAACCAGCGGGCTGAAGCTTTCTTT. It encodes CASSNQRAEAFF.

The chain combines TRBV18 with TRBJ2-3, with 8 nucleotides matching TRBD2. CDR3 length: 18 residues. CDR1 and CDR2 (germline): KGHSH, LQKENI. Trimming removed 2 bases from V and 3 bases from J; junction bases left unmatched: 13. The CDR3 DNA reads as TGTGCCAGCTCACCAAAACCAGCGGGAGCGACAACTACAGATACGCAGTATTTT. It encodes CASSPKPAGATTTDTQYF.

CDR3 in amino acids: CASSEAGLAGVSEQFF. Here the CDR3 DNA reads TGTGCCAGCAGTGAAGCCGGACTAGCGGGAGTTAGTGAGCAGTTCTTC. The V gene is TRBV2, the J gene TRBJ2-1, with 13 nucleotides matching TRBD2. The CDR3 runs 16 residues. Germline assignment: CDR1 SNHLY and CDR2 FYNNEI. With V trimmed by 0 bases and J by 9 bases, 5 bases remained unmatched.

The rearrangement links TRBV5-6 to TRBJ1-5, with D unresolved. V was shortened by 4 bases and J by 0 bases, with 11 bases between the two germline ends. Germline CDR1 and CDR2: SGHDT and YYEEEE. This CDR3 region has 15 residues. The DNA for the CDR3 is TGTGCCAGCAGCCCGCTGGCCAGTAGCAATCAGCCCCAGCATTTT. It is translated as CASSPLASSNQPQHF.

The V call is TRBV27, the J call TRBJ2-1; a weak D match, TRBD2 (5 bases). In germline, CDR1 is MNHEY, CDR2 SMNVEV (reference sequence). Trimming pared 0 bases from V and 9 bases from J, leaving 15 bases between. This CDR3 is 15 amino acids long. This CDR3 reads CASSLSPTSSSEQFF. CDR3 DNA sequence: TGTGCCAGCAGTTTATCCCCTACTAGTTCTAGTGAGCAGTTCTTC.

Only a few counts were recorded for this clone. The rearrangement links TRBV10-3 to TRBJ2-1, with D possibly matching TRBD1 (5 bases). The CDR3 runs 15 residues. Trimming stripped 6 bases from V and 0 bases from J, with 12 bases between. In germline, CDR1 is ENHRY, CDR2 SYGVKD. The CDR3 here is CAISRQKSSYNEQFF. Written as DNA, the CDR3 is TGTGCCATCAGCAGACAGAAGAGCTCCTACAATGAGCAGTTCTTC.

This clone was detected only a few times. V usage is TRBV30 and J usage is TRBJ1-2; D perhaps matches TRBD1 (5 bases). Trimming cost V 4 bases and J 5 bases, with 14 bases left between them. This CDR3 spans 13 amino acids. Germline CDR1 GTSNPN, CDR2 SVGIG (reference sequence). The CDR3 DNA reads TGTGCCTGGATTCCAGGGCTCCTATATGGCTACACCTTC. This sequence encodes CAWIPGLLYGYTF.

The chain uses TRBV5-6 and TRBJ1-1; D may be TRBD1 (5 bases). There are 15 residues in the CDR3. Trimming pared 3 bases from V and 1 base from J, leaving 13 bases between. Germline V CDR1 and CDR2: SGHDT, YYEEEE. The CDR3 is CASSSQGVGNTEAFF. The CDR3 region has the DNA TGTGCCAGCAGCTCCCAAGGGGTGGGGAACACTGAAGCTTTCTTT.

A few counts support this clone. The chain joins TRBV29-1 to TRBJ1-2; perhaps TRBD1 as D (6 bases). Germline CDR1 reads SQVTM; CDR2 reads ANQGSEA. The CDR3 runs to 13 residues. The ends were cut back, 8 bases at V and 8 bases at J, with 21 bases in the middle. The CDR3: CSLRAGGREGYTF. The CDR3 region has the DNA TGCAGCCTCCGGGCGGGGGGGCGAGAGGGCTACACCTTC.

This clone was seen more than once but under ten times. The CDR3 DNA follows: TGTGCCAGCAGCGGTCCCGGGACAGGGTCCTATGGCTACACCTTC. Its translation: CASSGPGTGSYGYTF. The chain has TRBV6-5 and TRBJ1-2; 9 bases map to TRBD1. The junction had 9 bases not matched to a gene; V was cut back by 6 bases and J by 4 bases. Germline V gives CDR1 MNHEY, CDR2 SVGAGI. The CDR3 length is 15 residues.

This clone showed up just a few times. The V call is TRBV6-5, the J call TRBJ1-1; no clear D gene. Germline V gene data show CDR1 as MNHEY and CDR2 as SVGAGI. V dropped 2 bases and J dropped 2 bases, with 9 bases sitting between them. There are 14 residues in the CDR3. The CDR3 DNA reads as TGTGCCAGCAGTTACCGGGCGGGTAACACTGAAGCTTTCTTT. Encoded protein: CASSYRAGNTEAFF.

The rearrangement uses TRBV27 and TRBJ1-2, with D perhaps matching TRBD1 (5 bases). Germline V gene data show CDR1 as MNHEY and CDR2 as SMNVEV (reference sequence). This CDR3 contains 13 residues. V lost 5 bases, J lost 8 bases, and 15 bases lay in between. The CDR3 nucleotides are TGTGCCAGCAGTATCGAGGGGACTCGGGGCTACACCTTC. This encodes CASSIEGTRGYTF.

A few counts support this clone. The CDR3 sequence is CASREGGGDGYTF. DNA of the CDR3: TGTGCCAGCAGGGAGGGGGGGGGCGATGGCTACACCTTC. J is TRBJ1-2 and V is TRBV6-1; TRBD1 might be the D (6 bases). This CDR3 contains 13 residues. The germline V gene encodes CDR1 MNHNS and CDR2 SASEGT. V gave up 6 bases and J gave up 6 bases, with 14 bases separating them.

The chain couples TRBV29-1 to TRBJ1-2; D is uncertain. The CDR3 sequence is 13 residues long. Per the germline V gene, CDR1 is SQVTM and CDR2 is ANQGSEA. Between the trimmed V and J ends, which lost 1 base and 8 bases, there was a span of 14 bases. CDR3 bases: TGCAGCGTTGAAGGTGCCGGTCCGTGGGGCTACACCTTC. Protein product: CSVEGAGPWGYTF.

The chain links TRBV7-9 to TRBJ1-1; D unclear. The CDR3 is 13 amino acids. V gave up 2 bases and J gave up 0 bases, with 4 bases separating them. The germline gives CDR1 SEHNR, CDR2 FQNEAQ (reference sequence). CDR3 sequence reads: CASSLPLNTEAFF. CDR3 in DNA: TGTGCCAGCAGCTTACCATTGAACACTGAAGCTTTCTTT.

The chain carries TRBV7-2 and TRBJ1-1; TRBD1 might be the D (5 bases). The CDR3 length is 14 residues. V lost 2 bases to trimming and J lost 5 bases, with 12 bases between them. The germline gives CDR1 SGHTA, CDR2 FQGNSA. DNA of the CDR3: TGTGCCAGCAGCTTAAACCCAGGGCAAACTGAAGCTTTCTTT. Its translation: CASSLNPGQTEAFF.